The next 21 T cell receptor beta chains were all read from a single sample in a study of T cell responses to AZD1222 COVID-19 vaccine listed by TCRdb under 2021. Receptor amplification or capture employed the immunoSEQ multiplex PCR assay. TCRdb carries this immuneACCESS record with in-frame sequences only. Its versions omit some clonotypes, under half of them owing to an unresolved V gene in the studies checked, with the rest unexplained. The sample table records about 150,000 clones; less than 95% of these occur just once. The top ten clonotypes cover roughly 1.6% of the sample. The time point label on this specimen signifies: baseline before first vaccination. The sample was peripheral blood, taken on day 0 of AZD1222 vaccination. The receptors shown here come from an adult in good health.

The rearrangement joins TRBV4-2 to TRBJ2-7; D gene ambiguous. Between the trimmed V and J ends, which lost 1 base and 4 bases, there was a span of 23 bases. Germline V gene sequence: CDR1 LGHNA, CDR2 YNFKEQ. CDR3 length: 18 amino acids. CDR3 nucleotides: TGTGCCAGCAGCCAAGTGGTAGTCACGACCTTTTCCTTTTACGAGCAGTACTTC. It is translated as CASSQVVVTTFSFYEQYF.

In DNA, the CDR3 is TGTGCCAGCAGCTTGGGGGCAGGGTCTGGAAACACCATATATTTT. Amino acid sequence: CASSLGAGSGNTIYF. The chain carries TRBV5-4 and TRBJ1-3; maybe TRBD1 (5 bases). The germline CDR1 and CDR2 sequences are SGHNT and YYREEE (reference sequence). V was shortened by 0 bases and J by 1 base, with 8 bases between the two germline ends. The CDR3 has 15 residues. Combining the CDR3 with reference TRBV5-4 and TRBJ1-3 gives the whole variable domain ETGVTQSPTHLIKTRGQQVTLRCSSQSGHNTVSWYQQALGQGPQFIFQYYREEENGRGNFPPRFSGLQFPNYSSELNVNALELDDSALYLCASSLGAGSGNTIYFGEGSWLTVV.

This clone has only one observation. Other DNA sequences in this specimen translate into the identical CDR3. The chain uses TRBV28 and TRBJ1-3; a weak D match, TRBD1 (5 bases). The V and J ends lost 2 bases and 3 bases respectively, with 11 bases between them. Germline loops: CDR1 MDHEN, CDR2 SYDVKM. The CDR3 covers 15 residues. DNA of the CDR3: TGTGCCAGCAGTTTACCTCAGGGAAGTGGAAACACCATATATTTT. Translation: CASSLPQGSGNTIYF.

The chain uses TRBV14 and TRBJ2-7, with a weak D call TRBD1 (6 bases). This CDR3 comprises 16 residues. Germline V gene data show CDR1 as SGHDN and CDR2 as FVKESK. Trimming removed 3 bases from V and 0 bases from J, with 15 bases in between. CDR3 DNA sequence: TGTGCCAGCAGCCAGGAAACAGGGTTTAGCTCCTACGAGCAGTACTTC. Its protein is CASSQETGFSSYEQYF.

The count of this clone is one. The chain recombines TRBV27 with TRBJ1-6, with 8 bases aligning to TRBD1. Germline V CDR1 and CDR2: MNHEY, SMNVEV (reference sequence). V lost 0 bases to trimming and J lost 10 bases; unmatched junction nucleotides: 11. There are 17 residues in the CDR3. The CDR3 reads CASSLSIGAGGLSPLHF. The CDR3 DNA is TGTGCCAGCAGTTTATCGATAGGGGCAGGGGGCTTGTCACCCCTCCACTTT.

The gene calls are TRBV11-3 and TRBJ2-6; 7 bases agree with TRBD2. Per germline, CDR1 SGHNT and CDR2 YENEEA. V trimming: 5 bases; J trimming: 0 bases; junction bases outside the gene matches: 10. CDR3 size: 18 residues. This CDR3 reads CASSPRPVAGSGANVLTF. CDR3 bases: TGTGCCAGCAGCCCCCGGCCGGTAGCGGGCTCTGGGGCCAACGTCCTGACTTTC. Complete variable domain (other parts from reference TRBV11-3 and TRBJ2-6): EAGVVQSPRYKIIEKKQPVAFWCNPISGHNTLYWYLQNLGQGPELLIRYENEEAVDDSQLPKDRFSAERLKGVDSTLKIQPAELGDSAVYLCASSPRPVAGSGANVLTFGAGSRLTVL.

This chain links TRBV7-2 with TRBJ2-7; D not certain. The length of the CDR3 is 12 residues. V lost 5 bases and J lost 6, with 11 bases in between. From germline, CDR1 is SGHTA and CDR2 FQGNSA. The CDR3: CASSAIVGEQYF. The CDR3 DNA sequence: TGTGCCAGCAGCGCAATCGTAGGCGAGCAGTACTTC.

The gene calls are TRBV28 and TRBJ1-1; a possible D gene is TRBD1 (5 bases). The CDR3 consists of 11 residues. V was pared by 8 bases and J by 3 bases, with 7 bases between. Germline V gene lookup returns CDR1 MDHEN and CDR2 SYDVKM. The CDR3 DNA reads TGTGCCAGCGGGGGTGACACTGAAGCTTTCTTT. Translation: CASGGDTEAFF.

The gene calls are TRBV28 and TRBJ2-7; 12 bases line up with TRBD1. V was pared by 5 bases and J by 0 bases, with 11 bases of the junction left unmatched. The CDR3 has 18 residues. Germline values: CDR1 MDHEN, CDR2 SYDVKM. In nucleotides, the CDR3 is TGTGCCAGCAGTCCCCTGGGACAGGGGGCCAGGAGCTCCTACGAGCAGTACTTC. This translates into CASSPLGQGARSSYEQYF.

The chain uses TRBV6-2 or TRBV6-3 and TRBJ2-1; 9 bases map to TRBD1. The CDR3 totals 14 residues. The V gene end was trimmed by 4 bases and the J gene end by 4 bases; junction bases not matched to a gene: 2. Germline CDR1 is MNHEY and CDR2 is SVGEGT. CDR3 DNA sequence: TGTGCCAGCAGTTGGGACAGGGATTACAATGAGCAGTTCTTC. It yields the protein CASSWDRDYNEQFF.

The gene calls are TRBV4-3 and TRBJ2-2; 7 bases map to TRBD1. V dropped 4 bases and J dropped 4; count of bases not matched to a gene: 6. This CDR3 region has 15 residues. Germline V lookup: CDR1 LGHNA, CDR2 YSLEER. DNA for the CDR3: TGCGCCAGCAGCCTTCGACAGGGTAGCACCGGGGAGCTGTTTTTT. Its translation: CASSLRQGSTGELFF.

CDR3 protein: CASSPRQEPYNEQFF. For the CDR3, the DNA is TGTGCCAGCAGCCCTCGACAGGAACCATACAATGAGCAGTTCTTC. The J gene is TRBJ2-1, the V gene TRBV3-1 (or the pseudogene TRBV3-2), with D maybe TRBD1 (6 bases). This CDR3 has 15 residues. Germline V gene sequence: CDR1 LGHDT, CDR2 YNNKEL (reference sequence). V was cut by 4 bases and J by 4 bases, with 14 bases left in between.

This clone was recorded many times. CDR3 in amino acids: CASSYSRGRDGEQFF. Written as DNA, the CDR3 is TGTGCCAGCAGTTACTCGCGGGGGCGGGACGGTGAGCAGTTCTTC. The chain uses TRBV6-5 and TRBJ2-1; D is perhaps TRBD2 (7 bases). The length of the CDR3 is 15 residues. Trimming pared 0 bases from V and 9 bases from J, leaving 15 bases between. Per the germline V gene, CDR1 is MNHEY and CDR2 is SVGAGI.

Turning to this clone: At one boundary the junction diverges from the germline segment, which might be a read error. The chain combines TRBV28 with TRBJ2-1; TRBD2 is a possible D gene (5 bases). There are 12 residues in the CDR3. CDR1 and CDR2 from the germline V gene are MDHEN and SYDVKM. CDR3 protein: CATSSTGYEQFF. In DNA form, the CDR3 reads TGTGCCACCAGTTCGACGGGGTACGAGCAGTTCTTC. Full variable domain (outside the CDR3, taken from reference TRBV28 and TRBJ2-1): DVKVTQSSRYLVKRTGEKVFLECVQDMDHENMFWYRQDPGLGLRLIYFSYDVKMKEKGDIPEGYSVSREKKERFSLILESASTNQTSMYLCATSSTGYEQFFGPGTRLTVL.

This clone was counted many times. This chain connects TRBV9 to TRBJ1-1, with a weak D call TRBD1 (5 bases). The length of the CDR3 is 14 residues. The V gene lost 0 bases and the J gene lost 0 bases, with 6 bases spanning the gap. CDR1 is SGDLS, CDR2 YYNGEE, per germline. CDR3: CASSVAGLNTEAFF. The CDR3 bases are TGTGCCAGCAGCGTAGCAGGGTTGAACACTGAAGCTTTCTTT.

The rearrangement joins TRBV6-5 to TRBJ1-4, with D maybe TRBD1 (5 bases). Trimming removed 0 bases from V and 12 bases from J, with 14 bases in between. Germline V gives CDR1 MNHEY, CDR2 SVGAGI. CDR3 length: 14 residues. The CDR3 sequence: CASSYSRDGAELFF. In nucleotides, the CDR3 is TGTGCCAGCAGTTACTCACGTGATGGGGCGGAACTGTTTTTT.

This chain connects TRBV18 to TRBJ2-3; no definite D call. The V end was cut by 0 bases, the J end by 4 bases, with 11 bases between. The germline CDR1 and CDR2 sequences are KGHSH and LQKENI. The CDR3 spans 15 residues. The CDR3 DNA sequence: TGTGCCAGCTCACCACCGGCCCTGCGGCCAGATACGCAGTATTTT. It codes for CASSPPALRPDTQYF.

The gene calls are TRBV6-6 and TRBJ2-2, with D uncertain. The CDR3 consists of 12 residues. Germline loops: CDR1 MNHNY, CDR2 SVGAGI (reference sequence). Trimming shortened V by 2 bases and J by 6 bases, and 4 bases separated the two germline ends. The CDR3 spells CASSYGAGELFF. Here the CDR3 DNA reads TGTGCCAGCAGTTACGGCGCCGGGGAGCTGTTTTTT.

The rearrangement links TRBV4-1 to TRBJ1-3; D is unclear. The CDR3 spans 14 residues. Germline CDR1 and CDR2: MGHRA and YSYEKL. Trimming pared 4 bases from V and 7 bases from J, leaving 14 bases between. The CDR3 sequence: CASSLRTRENTIYF. The DNA of the CDR3 is TGCGCCAGCAGCCTTAGAACCAGAGAGAACACCATATATTTT.

The chain has TRBV19 and TRBJ2-1; no reliable D call. This CDR3 contains 18 residues. Germline V CDR1 and CDR2: LNHDA, SQIVND (reference sequence). Between the trimmed V and J ends, which lost 0 bases and 2 bases, there was a span of 17 bases. The CDR3 loop is CASSIDGRSQTPYNEQFF. The CDR3 DNA follows: TGTGCCAGTAGTATAGACGGCAGAAGCCAAACACCCTACAATGAGCAGTTCTTC.

The CDR3 is CASSPLISDRAQLLHF. In DNA, the CDR3 is TGTGCCAGCTCACCACTTATAAGCGACAGGGCCCAGCTCCTCCACTTT. V and J are TRBV18 and TRBJ1-6, with 7 bases lining up with TRBD1. There are 16 residues in the CDR3. Germline-derived CDR1 and CDR2 are KGHSH and LQKENI. V was pared by 1 base and J by 15 bases, with 15 bases of the junction left unmatched. Based on the CDR3 plus reference TRBV18 and TRBJ1-6, the full variable domain is NAGVMQNPRHLVRRRGQEARLRCSPMKGHSHVYWYRQLPEEGLKFMVYLQKENIIDESGMPKERFSAEFPKEGPSILRIQQVVRGDSAAYFCASSPLISDRAQLLHFGNGTRLTVT.